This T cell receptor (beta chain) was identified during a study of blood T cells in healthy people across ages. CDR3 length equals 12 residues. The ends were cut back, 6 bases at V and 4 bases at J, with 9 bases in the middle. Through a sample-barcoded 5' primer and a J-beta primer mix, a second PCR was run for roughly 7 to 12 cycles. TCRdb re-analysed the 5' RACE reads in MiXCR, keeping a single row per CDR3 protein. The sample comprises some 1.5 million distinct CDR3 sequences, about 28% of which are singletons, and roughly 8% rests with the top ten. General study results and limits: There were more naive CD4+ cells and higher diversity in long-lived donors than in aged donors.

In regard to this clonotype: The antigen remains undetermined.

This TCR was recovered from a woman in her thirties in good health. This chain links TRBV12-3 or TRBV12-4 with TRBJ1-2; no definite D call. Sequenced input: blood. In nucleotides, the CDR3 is TGTGCCAGCAGGCCCCTACTCTATGGCTACACCTTC. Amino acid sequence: CASRPLLYGYTF.